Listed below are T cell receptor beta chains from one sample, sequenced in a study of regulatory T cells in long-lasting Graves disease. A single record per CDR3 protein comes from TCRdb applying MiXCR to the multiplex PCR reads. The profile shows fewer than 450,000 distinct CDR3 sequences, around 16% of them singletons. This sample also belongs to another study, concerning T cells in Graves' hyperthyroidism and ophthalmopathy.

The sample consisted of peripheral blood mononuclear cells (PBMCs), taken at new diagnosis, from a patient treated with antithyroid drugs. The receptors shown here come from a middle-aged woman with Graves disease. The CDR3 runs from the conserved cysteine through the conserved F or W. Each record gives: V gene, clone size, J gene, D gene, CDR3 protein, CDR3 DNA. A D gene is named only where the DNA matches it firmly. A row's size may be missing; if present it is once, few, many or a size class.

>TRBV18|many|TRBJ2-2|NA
CASSPPGTGSGELFF
TGTGCCAGCTCACCGCCCGGAACAGGGTCCGGGGAGCTGTTTTTT
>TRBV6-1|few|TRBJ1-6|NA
CASSVGGRNSPLHF
TGTGCCAGCAGTGTAGGGGGAAGGAATTCACCCCTCCACTTT
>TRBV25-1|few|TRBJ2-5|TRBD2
CASGGTSAETQYF
TGTGCCAGCGGGGGGACTAGCGCGGAGACCCAGTACTTC
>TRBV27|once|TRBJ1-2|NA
CASSWDGNYGHTF
TGTGCCAGCAGTTGGGACGGAAACTATGGCCACACCTTC
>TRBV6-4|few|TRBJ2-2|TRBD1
CASSRQGTTGELFF
TGTGCCAGCAGCCGACAGGGGACCACCGGGGAGCTGTTTTTT
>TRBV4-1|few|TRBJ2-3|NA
CASSQGAVTDTQYF
TGCGCCAGCAGCCAAGGGGCAGTCACAGATACGCAGTATTTT
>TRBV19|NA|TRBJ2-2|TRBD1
CASRLSGGDLNTGELFF
TGTGCCAGCCGCCTTTCAGGGGGTGATCTTAACACCGGGGAGCTGTTTTTT
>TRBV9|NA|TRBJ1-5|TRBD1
CASSVGDRTTVSNQPQHF
TGTGCCAGCAGCGTAGGGGACAGGACCACGGTTAGCAATCAGCCCCAGCATTTT
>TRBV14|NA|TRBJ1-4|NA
CASSQDRQGSNEKLFF
TGCGCCAGCAGCCAAGATAGGCAGGGTAGTAATGAAAAACTGTTTTTT
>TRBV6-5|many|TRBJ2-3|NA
CASSYSTWADTQYF
TGTGCCAGCAGTTACTCGACCTGGGCGGATACGCAGTATTTT
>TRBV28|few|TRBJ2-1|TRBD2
CASSPAGVSHNEQFF
TGTGCCAGCAGCCCAGCGGGAGTGTCCCACAATGAGCAGTTCTTC
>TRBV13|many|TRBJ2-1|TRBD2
CASSLSGSNIHEQFF
TGTGCCAGCAGTCTTAGCGGGAGTAATATCCATGAGCAGTTCTTC
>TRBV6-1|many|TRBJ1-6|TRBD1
CASSRGTADLHF
TGTGCCAGCAGTAGGGGGACAGCGGACCTCCACTTT
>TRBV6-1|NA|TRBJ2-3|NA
CASRETSEDTQYF
TGTGCCAGCAGGGAAACGTCTGAGGATACGCAGTATTTT
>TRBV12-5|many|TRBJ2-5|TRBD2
CASGPGLASQETQYF
TGTGCTAGTGGTCCCGGACTAGCGAGCCAAGAGACCCAGTACTTC
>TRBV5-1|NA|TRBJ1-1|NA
CASRGGGGTEAFF
TGCGCCAGCAGGGGTGGGGGAGGGACTGAAGCTTTCTTT
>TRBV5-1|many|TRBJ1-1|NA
CASSRETENTEAFF
TGCGCCAGCAGTCGGGAAACCGAGAACACTGAAGCTTTCTTT
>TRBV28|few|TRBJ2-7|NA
CASRLVGLGGDLPYEQYF
TGTGCCAGCAGACTCGTTGGGTTAGGGGGGGACTTACCCTACGAGCAGTACTTC
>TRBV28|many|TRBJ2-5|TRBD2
CASRPGGQETQYF
TGTGCCAGCAGGCCGGGGGGCCAAGAGACCCAGTACTTC
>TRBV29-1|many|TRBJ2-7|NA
CSVEDPLTYEQYF
TGCAGCGTTGAAGATCCATTGACCTACGAGCAGTACTTC
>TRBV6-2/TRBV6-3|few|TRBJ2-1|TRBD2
CASSSSGWGNEQFF
TGTGCCAGCAGCTCTAGCGGGTGGGGCAATGAGCAGTTCTTC
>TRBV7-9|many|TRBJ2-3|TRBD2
CASSLGNLAGGTTDTQYF
TGTGCCAGCAGCTTAGGAAACCTAGCGGGAGGTACCACTGATACGCAGTATTTT
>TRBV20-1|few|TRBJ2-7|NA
CSARDGAGGGRTGEQYF
TGCAGTGCTAGAGACGGGGCTGGGGGGGGCCGAACTGGCGAGCAGTACTTC
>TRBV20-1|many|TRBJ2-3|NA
CSARDPAGGTSTDTQYF
TGCAGTGCTAGAGACCCTGCTGGGGGCACTAGCACAGATACGCAGTATTTT
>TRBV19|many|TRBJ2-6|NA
CASSINWVLGANVLTF
TGTGCCAGTAGTATAAATTGGGTCCTGGGGGCCAACGTCCTGACTTTC
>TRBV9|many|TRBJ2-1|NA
CASSVEKVVNEQFF
TGTGCCAGCAGCGTAGAAAAGGTAGTGAATGAGCAGTTCTTC
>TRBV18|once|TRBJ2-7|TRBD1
CASSPGDSAHEQYF
TGTGCCAGCTCACCAGGGGACAGCGCTCACGAGCAGTACTTC
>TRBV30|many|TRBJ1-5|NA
CAWSSLINQPQHF
TGTGCCTGGAGTTCACTTATCAATCAGCCCCAGCATTTT
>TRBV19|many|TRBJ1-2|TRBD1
CASSIPGQGAYGYTF
TGTGCCAGTAGTATCCCCGGGCAGGGGGCTTATGGCTACACCTTC
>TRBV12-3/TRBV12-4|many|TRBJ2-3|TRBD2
CASSFIGLAVTDTQYF
TGTGCCAGCAGTTTTATTGGACTAGCGGTAACAGATACGCAGTATTTT
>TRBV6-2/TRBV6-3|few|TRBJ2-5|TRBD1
CASSKTDRGETQYF
TGTGCCAGCAGCAAAACGGACAGGGGAGAGACCCAGTACTTC
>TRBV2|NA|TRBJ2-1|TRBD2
CASSQLASRGHEQFF
TGTGCCAGCAGTCAACTAGCGTCCCGAGGGCATGAGCAGTTCTTC
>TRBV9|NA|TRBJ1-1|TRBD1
CASSAGGTGFGAFF
TGTGCCAGCAGCGCAGGCGGGACAGGGTTCGGGGCTTTCTTT
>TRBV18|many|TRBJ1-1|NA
CASSPYTGSSTEAFF
TGTGCCAGCTCACCTTATACAGGGTCGTCCACTGAAGCTTTCTTT
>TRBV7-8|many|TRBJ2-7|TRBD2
CASSLVVLTSGSYEQYF
TGTGCCAGCAGCTTAGTTGTCCTGACTAGCGGGAGCTACGAGCAGTACTTC
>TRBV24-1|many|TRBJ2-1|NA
CATSDLGRLTYNEQFF
TGTGCCACCAGTGATCTGGGACGCCTTACCTACAATGAGCAGTTCTTC
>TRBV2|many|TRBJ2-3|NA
CASNLPGEIGTQYF
TGTGCCAGCAACCTCCCGGGGGAGATCGGTACGCAGTATTTT
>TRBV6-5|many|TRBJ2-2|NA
CASSYSSEHTGELFF
TGTGCCAGCAGTTACTCTTCGGAGCACACCGGGGAGCTGTTTTTT
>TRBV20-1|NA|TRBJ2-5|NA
CSASPRQGAGGTQYF
TGCAGTGCTAGCCCTCGACAGGGCGCCGGGGGGACCCAGTACTTC
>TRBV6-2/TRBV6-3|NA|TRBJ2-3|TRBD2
CASSYFIGRAADTQYF
TGTGCCAGCAGTTACTTTATCGGGAGGGCAGCAGATACGCAGTATTTT
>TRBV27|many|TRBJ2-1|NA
CATLSSYNEQFF
TGTGCCACCCTTTCCTCCTACAATGAGCAGTTCTTC